Listed here are 16 T cell receptor beta chains from one sample, sequenced in a study of control samples from healthy donors and cancer patients. Measured with immunoSEQ multiplex PCR; TCRdb has only the in-frame clones, and not every one. The sample yields around 140,000 clones, 85% to 95% seen once. Sequencing used blood. The receptors here all came from a man aged 40-55 years in good health.

This rearrangement joins TRBV15 to TRBJ1-1; D ambiguous. The V gene's germline CDR1 is LNHNV and CDR2 YYDKDF (reference sequence). CDR3 length: 14 residues. Deletions cut 2 bases from V and 0 bases from J, with 7 bases between. CDR3 loop: CATSRWDMNTEAFF. CDR3 nucleotides: TGTGCCACCAGCAGATGGGATATGAACACTGAAGCTTTCTTT.

This clone was seen only once. The chain recombines TRBV25-1 with TRBJ2-7, with a weak D call TRBD2 (7 bases). The CDR3 runs 14 residues. V lost 10 bases and J lost 4, with 20 bases in between. Germline lookup yields CDR1 MGHDK and CDR2 SYGVNS. CDR3 amino acids: CATWGGRVDYEQYF. As DNA, the CDR3 is TGTGCCACTTGGGGGGGCAGGGTGGATTACGAGCAGTACTTC.

This CDR3 is CASTQPGQGNTGELFF. The DNA of the CDR3 is TGTGCCAGCACTCAACCGGGACAGGGTAACACCGGGGAGCTGTTTTTT. This chain uses TRBV9 with TRBJ2-2; 9 nucleotides align to TRBD1. This CDR3 is 16 amino acids long. Trimming cost V 6 bases and J 2 bases; bases outside gene matches: 8. CDR1 is SGDLS, CDR2 YYNGEE, per germline.

CDR3 sequence: CASSSLNYGYTF. The DNA of the CDR3 is TGTGCCAGCAGCTCTCTTAACTATGGCTACACCTTC. The chain couples TRBV13 to TRBJ1-2; D is unresolved. CDR3 length: 12 amino acids. Germline V gives CDR1 PRHDT, CDR2 FYEKMQ (reference sequence). Trimming left V 4 bases short and J 1 base short, with 4 bases between.

J is TRBJ1-1 and V is TRBV6-5; D remains ambiguous. V was trimmed by 0 bases and J by 1 base, leaving 12 bases between them. This CDR3 region has 16 residues. CDR1 is MNHEY, CDR2 SVGAGI, per germline. The CDR3 spells CASSYSFPGTNTEAFF. The CDR3 nucleotides read TGTGCCAGCAGTTACTCGTTCCCAGGCACGAACACTGAAGCTTTCTTT.

To note about this clone: Other DNA sequences from this sample encode an identical CDR3 as well. This chain links TRBV11-3 with TRBJ2-1; no reliable D call. CDR1 and CDR2 (germline): SGHNT, YENEEA. Trimming pared 1 base from V and 0 bases from J, leaving 19 bases between. This CDR3 region has 19 residues. The CDR3 region is CASSLVPLKRVSSYNEQFF. DNA for the CDR3: TGTGCCAGCAGCTTAGTCCCCCTCAAACGGGTGAGCTCCTACAATGAGCAGTTCTTC.

The rearrangement links TRBV4-3 to TRBJ1-2; TRBD1 is a possible D gene (6 bases). Germline CDR1 LGHNA, CDR2 YSLEER. The CDR3 totals 16 residues. Trimming took off 1 base at V and 2 bases at J, with 14 bases between the two ends. CDR3 loop: CASSQGLGGLNYGYTF. The DNA for the CDR3 is TGCGCCAGCAGCCAAGGCCTTGGGGGGCTCAACTATGGCTACACCTTC.

The gene calls are TRBV5-8 and TRBJ2-7, with 11 positions matching TRBD2. The CDR3 is 17 amino acids. CDR1 is SGHTS and CDR2 is YDEGEE in the germline V gene. V dropped 4 bases and J dropped 2; count of bases not matched to a gene: 11. In DNA form, the CDR3 reads TGTGCCAGCAGCCCGGAGATCGGGACTAGCGGCCCCTACGAGCAGTACTTC. Its protein is CASSPEIGTSGPYEQYF.

This clone was seen only once. The rearrangement joins TRBV2 to TRBJ2-6; the match to TRBD1 covers 8 bases. Trimming at V came to 7 bases and at J to 2 bases, leaving 4 bases not matched to a gene. Germline V gives CDR1 SNHLY, CDR2 FYNNEI. The CDR3 loop spans 15 amino acids. DNA of the CDR3: TGTGCCAGCACCGTACAGGGGGCTGGGGCCAACGTCCTGACTTTC. It encodes CASTVQGAGANVLTF.

In this sample, this clone turned up a few times. The rearrangement joins TRBV21-1 to TRBJ2-1; the listed D gene, TRBD2, was not tested against the DNA. TRBV21-1 is shown as a pseudogene. CDR3 length: 13 residues. CDR3 sequence (DNA): TGTGCCAGCAGTGTCCGGGGGAACAATGAGCAGTTCTTC. Translated: CASSVRGNNEQFF.

The chain links TRBV19 to TRBJ2-1; D not resolved. The CDR3 has 16 amino acids. The V end was cut by 7 bases, the J end by 2 bases, with 18 bases between. Germline V gives CDR1 LNHDA, CDR2 SQIVND (reference sequence). As DNA, the CDR3 is TGTGCCAGTACCCCTGGGTTAGGAACTACCTACAATGAGCAGTTCTTC. The encoded protein is CASTPGLGTTYNEQFF.

This chain joins TRBV2 and TRBJ1-3; D is uncertain. The V end lost 3 bases, the J end lost 0 bases, and 12 bases lay between the germline ends. In germline, CDR1 is SNHLY, CDR2 FYNNEI. This CDR3 comprises 16 residues. CDR3 in amino acids: CASSDAAGFSGNTIYF. DNA of the CDR3: TGTGCCAGCAGTGACGCTGCGGGGTTCTCTGGAAACACCATATATTTT.

The V gene is TRBV6-1, the J gene TRBJ2-2; D perhaps matches TRBD2 (5 bases). Trimming pared 0 bases from V and 3 bases from J, leaving 5 bases between. The CDR3 loop spans 14 amino acids. Per the germline V gene, CDR1 is MNHNS and CDR2 is SASEGT. The CDR3 DNA reads as TGTGCCAGCAGTGAAGCTAGCGACACCGGGGAGCTGTTTTTT. This gives the protein CASSEASDTGELFF.

The rearrangement joins TRBV9 to TRBJ2-7; the D gene is possibly TRBD2 (6 bases). Germline V CDR1 and CDR2: SGDLS, YYNGEE. Trimming took 4 bases from V and 0 from J, leaving 17 bases between them. This CDR3 spans 16 amino acids. The CDR3 DNA follows: TGTGCCAGCAGCTCCAAGCCCGGGACTCCCTCCTACGAGCAGTACTTC. Protein: CASSSKPGTPSYEQYF.

This chain joins TRBV6-2 or TRBV6-3 and TRBJ2-7; 10 nucleotides line up with TRBD2. Germline CDR1 and CDR2: MNHEY and SVGEGT. V lost 5 bases to trimming and J lost 6 bases; unmatched junction nucleotides: 7. CDR3 length: 14 residues. CDR3 nucleotide sequence: TGTGCCAGCAGTCACAGCGGGGGGGCCTTCGAGCAGTACTTC. Amino acid sequence: CASSHSGGAFEQYF.

This chain joins TRBV3-1 (or the pseudogene TRBV3-2) and TRBJ2-1, with 9 positions matching TRBD2. The CDR3 is 16 amino acids. V dropped 2 bases and J dropped 2; count of bases not matched to a gene: 4. Germline V lookup: CDR1 LGHDT, CDR2 YNNKEL (reference sequence). The CDR3 here is CASSQRASGAYNEQFF. The DNA for the CDR3 is TGTGCCAGCAGCCAACGAGCTAGCGGGGCCTACAATGAGCAGTTCTTC.